This T cell receptor (beta chain) was recovered during a study of OX40 agonist ivuxolimab in advanced cancers. Background on the study: One patient with hepatocellular carcinoma and two with cutaneous melanoma, three in all, had partial responses.

Assay used: immunoSEQ multiplex PCR; TCRdb lists only in-frame clones, some missing. The data show about 120,000 clones, with approximately 90% seen just once and 0.55% held by the top ten. This clone was seen just once. Baseline was the first blood sampling point, followed by cycle 4 day 1 and cycle 7 day 1. The CDR3 consists of 11 residues. Germline-derived CDR1 and CDR2 are SQVTM and ANQGSEA. J gave up 10 bases and V 3 bases, and 3 bases lay outside the gene matches. V gene TRBV29-1 combines with J gene TRBJ1-2; the match to TRBD1 covers 9 bases. The TCR comes from an adult with an advanced solid tumor such as melanoma, head and neck, liver or kidney cancer. Sequencing used CD4+ or CD8+ T cells sorted from blood, obtained in a trial of the OX40 agonist ivuxolimab. The chain's CDR3 is CSVEGQGSYTF. In DNA, the CDR3 is TGCAGCGTTGAGGGACAGGGATCCTACACCTTC.